A selection of T cell receptor beta chains follows, all from one sample in a study of blood T cells in healthy people across ages. One entry per CDR3 protein, called by TCRdb with MiXCR from the 5' RACE reads. Of about 1,500,000 distinct CDR3 sequences in the sample, 42% were seen once. The material sequenced was blood. Every receptor here comes from a woman aged 18-29 years in good health. Both conserved end residues are part of each CDR3. D genes are given only for firm matches. Where a row states a size, it is once, few, many or the class of an expanded clone; other rows omit it.

>TRBV29-1|TRBJ2-1|TRBD1|-
CSARDSDWGNKQFF
TGCAGCGCCCGGGACAGCGATTGGGGCAATAAGCAGTTCTTC
>TRBV7-9|TRBJ1-6|-|-
CASSPTLESPLHF
TGTGCCAGCAGCCCGACCCTTGAGTCACCCCTCCACTTT
>TRBV7-8|TRBJ2-7|-|-
CASSYRRGSSYEQYF
TGTGCCAGCAGCTACAGAAGGGGAAGCTCCTACGAGCAGTACTTC
>TRBV30|TRBJ1-2|-|-
CAWSVYGAAYGYTF
TGTGCCTGGAGTGTCTATGGGGCGGCCTATGGCTACACCTTC
>TRBV2|TRBJ2-5|TRBD2|-
CASSEVGGRETQYF
TGTGCCAGCAGTGAGGTCGGCGGGAGGGAGACCCAGTACTTC
>TRBV10-3|TRBJ1-1|-|-
CAISESWQLNTEAFF
TGTGCCATCAGTGAGTCGTGGCAGTTGAACACTGAAGCTTTCTTT
>TRBV28|TRBJ2-7|TRBD1|few
CASRPPGQGFIEQYF
TGTGCCAGCAGGCCTCCGGGACAGGGGTTTATCGAGCAGTACTTC
>TRBV7-2|TRBJ2-5|-|few
CASSLARGTSRETQYF
TGTGCCAGCAGCTTAGCGAGAGGTACAAGTCGAGAGACCCAGTACTTC
>TRBV20-1|TRBJ2-7|TRBD2|-
CSARDFTGTSGGDEQYF
TGCAGTGCTAGAGATTTTACCGGGACTAGCGGTGGAGATGAGCAGTACTTC
>TRBV12-3/TRBV12-4|TRBJ2-3|-|-
CAGGPTTDTQYF
TGTGCGGGGGGGCCCACGACAGATACGCAGTATTTT
>TRBV15|TRBJ1-2|TRBD1|-
CATSWDRPIGDSGYTF
TGTGCCACCAGCTGGGACAGGCCGATCGGGGATTCTGGCTACACCTTC
>TRBV10-1|TRBJ1-1|-|few
CASSESGSAEAFF
TGCGCCAGCAGTGAGTCAGGGAGTGCTGAAGCTTTCTTT
>TRBV9|TRBJ1-2|-|-
CASSAPSGRYYGYTF
TGTGCCAGCAGCGCTCCCTCAGGGAGGTACTATGGCTACACCTTC
>TRBV20-1|TRBJ1-3|-|few
CSARGRGDTIYF
TGCAGTGCTAGAGGCAGGGGCGACACCATATATTTT
>TRBV11-2|TRBJ2-1|-|few
CASSLESAGRYNEQFF
TGTGCCAGCAGCTTAGAATCCGCCGGCCGGTACAATGAGCAGTTCTTC
>TRBV4-1|TRBJ1-5|-|-
CASSQEGYHQPQHF
TGCGCCAGCAGCCAAGAGGGGTATCATCAGCCCCAGCATTTT
>TRBV9|TRBJ2-3|TRBD2|-
CASSVAPSGGGTDTQYF
TGTGCCAGCAGCGTGGCACCTAGCGGGGGAGGGACAGATACGCAGTATTTT
>TRBV20-1|TRBJ2-7|-|many
CSASKQGSYEQYF
TGCAGTGCTAGTAAACAGGGCTCCTACGAGCAGTACTTC
>TRBV5-6|TRBJ2-7|-|-
CASSNGPGQYF
TGTGCCAGCAGCAACGGACCCGGGCAGTACTTC
>TRBV7-2|TRBJ2-3|-|-
CASSLMGHVNGFTDTQYF
TGTGCCAGCAGCTTAATGGGACACGTAAATGGCTTCACAGATACGCAGTATTTT
>TRBV7-8|TRBJ2-7|TRBD2|-
CASSLWLAGAARGEQYF
TGTGCCAGCAGCTTATGGCTAGCGGGAGCGGCTAGAGGCGAGCAGTACTTC
>TRBV2|TRBJ1-2|-|-
CASDKLDGYTF
TGTGCCAGCGATAAACTGGATGGCTACACCTTC
>TRBV7-9|TRBJ1-2|TRBD1|few
CASSLGDRGLRGGTF
TGTGCCAGCAGCTTGGGGGACAGGGGGCTTCGTGGTGGCACCTTC
>TRBV3-1|TRBJ1-1|-|-
CASSQRELEAFF
TGTGCCAGCAGCCAACGGGAGTTGGAGGCTTTCTTT
>TRBV12-3/TRBV12-4|TRBJ2-3|-|few
CASSLGTFHSTDTQYF
TGTGCCAGCAGTTTAGGAACTTTTCATAGCACAGATACGCAGTATTTT
>TRBV15|TRBJ2-3|TRBD1|few
CATSLDRERADTQYF
TGTGCCACCAGCCTGGACAGGGAAAGGGCAGATACGCAGTATTTT
>TRBV2|TRBJ2-7|-|-
CASSEARGQLTSYEQYF
TGTGCCAGCAGTGAAGCGCGGGGACAGCTAACCTCCTACGAGCAGTACTTC
>TRBV4-1|TRBJ2-7|-|few
CASSQAGDGAYERYF
TGCGCCAGCAGCCAGGCCGGGGACGGGGCCTACGAGCGGTACTTC
>TRBV3-1|TRBJ2-7|-|-
CASSQGIPGQNYEQYF
TGTGCCAGCAGCCAAGGGATCCCGGGACAAAACTACGAGCAGTACTTC
>TRBV11-1|TRBJ2-1|TRBD2|-
CASSLASGGARGYNEQFF
TGTGCCAGCAGCTTAGCTAGCGGGGGGGCCCGGGGGTACAATGAGCAGTTCTTC
>TRBV20-1|TRBJ2-3|-|-
CSPYRPRESTDTQYF
TGCAGTCCATACCGCCCTCGGGAGAGCACAGATACGCAGTATTTT
>TRBV6-2/TRBV6-3|TRBJ1-1|-|-
CASQGRRNTEAFF
TGTGCCAGCCAGGGACGGCGGAACACTGAAGCTTTCTTT
>TRBV10-1|TRBJ2-3|-|few
CASSRQPTDTQYF
TGCGCCAGCAGCCGACAGCCCACAGATACGCAGTATTTT
>TRBV4-1|TRBJ1-1|-|-
CASSHPRGGEAFF
TGCGCCAGCAGCCATCCGAGAGGGGGTGAAGCTTTCTTT
>TRBV29-1|TRBJ1-5|-|-
CSARDGRAGQPQHF
TGCAGCGCCCGAGACGGGAGGGCGGGTCAGCCCCAGCATTTT
>TRBV6-1|TRBJ2-7|TRBD1|-
CASSAEQGARGYEQYF
TGTGCCAGCAGTGCCGAACAGGGGGCAAGGGGCTACGAGCAGTACTTC
>TRBV27|TRBJ2-3|-|few
CASSPVGAVDTQYF
TGTGCCAGCAGCCCCGTGGGCGCCGTAGATACGCAGTATTTT